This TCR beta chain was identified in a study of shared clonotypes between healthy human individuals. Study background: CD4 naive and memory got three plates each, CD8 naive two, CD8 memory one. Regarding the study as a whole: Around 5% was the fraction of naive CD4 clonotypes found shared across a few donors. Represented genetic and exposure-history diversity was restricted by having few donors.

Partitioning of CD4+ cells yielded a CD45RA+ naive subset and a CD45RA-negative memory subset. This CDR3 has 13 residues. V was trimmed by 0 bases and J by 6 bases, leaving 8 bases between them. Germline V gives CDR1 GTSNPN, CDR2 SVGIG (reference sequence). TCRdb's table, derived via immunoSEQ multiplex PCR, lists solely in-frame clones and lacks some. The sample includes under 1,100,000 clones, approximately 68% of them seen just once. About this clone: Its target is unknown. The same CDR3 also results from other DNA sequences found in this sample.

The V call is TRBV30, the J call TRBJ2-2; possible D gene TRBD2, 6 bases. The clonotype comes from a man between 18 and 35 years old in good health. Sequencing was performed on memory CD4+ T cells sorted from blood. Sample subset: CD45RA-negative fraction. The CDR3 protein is CAWSVGGAGELFF. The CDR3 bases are TGTGCCTGGAGTGTAGGCGGGGCCGGGGAGCTGTTTTTT.